This T cell receptor (beta chain) was identified during a study of OX40 agonist ivuxolimab in advanced cancers. About the study: Prior anti-PD-1, anti-PD-L1 or anti-CTLA-4 therapy did not bar entry, and roughly 40% had some. Study results and caveats: Doses of 0.1 to 3.0 mg/kg were accompanied by clonal expansion of CD4+ and CD8+ blood T cells by week 6.

There are 12 residues in the CDR3. Looked up from germline, CDR1 is MDHEN and CDR2 is SYDVKM. Trimming left V 9 bases short and J 6 bases short, with 14 bases between. This clone was picked up a small number of times. What it binds is unknown. Assay: immunoSEQ multiplex PCR; the TCRdb copy retains only in-frame clones and omits some. Of tens of thousands of clones in the sample, around nine tenths are singletons; the top ten hold under 0.95%. The chain has TRBV28 and TRBJ1-2, with TRBD1 as a possible D gene (6 bases). The TCR was taken from an adult with an advanced solid tumor such as melanoma, head and neck, liver or kidney cancer. This material consisted of CD4+ or CD8+ T cells sorted from blood, taken in a trial of the OX40 agonist ivuxolimab. The CDR3 protein is CASQGSWDGYTF. The CDR3 DNA follows: TGTGCCAGTCAGGGGTCATGGGATGGCTACACCTTC.